Sequencing of this T cell receptor beta chain was carried out in a study of OX40 agonist ivuxolimab in advanced cancers. In the study overall: Earlier anti-PD-1, anti-PD-L1 or anti-CTLA-4 therapy was permitted; roughly 40% had received some. Three dose-escalation patients had partial responses: one with hepatocellular carcinoma and two with cutaneous melanoma.

Of note for this clone: Its antigen remains unknown.

V lost 1 base to trimming and J lost 0 bases, with 13 bases between them. This CDR3 is 18 amino acids long. The germline CDR1 and CDR2 sequences are SGHTA and FQGTGA. Sequenced by immunoSEQ multiplex PCR; TCRdb stores in-frame clones only, minus some. Here the sample spans some 55,000 clones, roughly nine tenths being singletons. Overall study results and limits: Undetermined was the antigen specificity of the expanded peripheral T cells.

The chain uses TRBV7-3 and TRBJ2-6, with a tentative D call TRBD2 (6 bases). The specimen comprised CD4+ or CD8+ T cells sorted from blood, sampled in a trial of the OX40 agonist ivuxolimab. The sequence came from an adult with an advanced solid tumor such as melanoma, head and neck, liver or kidney cancer. As DNA, the CDR3 is TGTGCCAGCAGCTTAAACCCAGCGGGTGCCTCTGGGGCCAACGTCCTGACTTTC. This codes for CASSLNPAGASGANVLTF. Full variable domain (rest looked up from reference TRBV7-3 and TRBJ2-6): GAGVSQTPSNKVTEKGKYVELRCDPISGHTALYWYRQSLGQGPEFLIYFQGTGAADDSGLPNDRFFAVRPEGSVSTLKIQRTERGDSAVYLCASSLNPAGASGANVLTFGAGSRLTVL.